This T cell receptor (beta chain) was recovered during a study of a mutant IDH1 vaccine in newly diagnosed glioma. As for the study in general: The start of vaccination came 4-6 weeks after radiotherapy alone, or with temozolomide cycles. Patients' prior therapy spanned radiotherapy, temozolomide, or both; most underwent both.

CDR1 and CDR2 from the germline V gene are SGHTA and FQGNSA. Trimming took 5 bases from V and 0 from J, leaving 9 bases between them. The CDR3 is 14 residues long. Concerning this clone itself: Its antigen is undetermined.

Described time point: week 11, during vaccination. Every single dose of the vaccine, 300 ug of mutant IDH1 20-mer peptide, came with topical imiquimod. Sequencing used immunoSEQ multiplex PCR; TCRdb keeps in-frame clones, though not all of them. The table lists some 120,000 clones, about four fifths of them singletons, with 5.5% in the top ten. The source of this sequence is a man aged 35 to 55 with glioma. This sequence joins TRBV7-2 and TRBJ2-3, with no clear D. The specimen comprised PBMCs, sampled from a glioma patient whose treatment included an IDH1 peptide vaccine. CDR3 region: CASSNDGSTDTQYF. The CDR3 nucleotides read TGTGCCAGCAGCAACGACGGTAGCACAGATACGCAGTATTTT.